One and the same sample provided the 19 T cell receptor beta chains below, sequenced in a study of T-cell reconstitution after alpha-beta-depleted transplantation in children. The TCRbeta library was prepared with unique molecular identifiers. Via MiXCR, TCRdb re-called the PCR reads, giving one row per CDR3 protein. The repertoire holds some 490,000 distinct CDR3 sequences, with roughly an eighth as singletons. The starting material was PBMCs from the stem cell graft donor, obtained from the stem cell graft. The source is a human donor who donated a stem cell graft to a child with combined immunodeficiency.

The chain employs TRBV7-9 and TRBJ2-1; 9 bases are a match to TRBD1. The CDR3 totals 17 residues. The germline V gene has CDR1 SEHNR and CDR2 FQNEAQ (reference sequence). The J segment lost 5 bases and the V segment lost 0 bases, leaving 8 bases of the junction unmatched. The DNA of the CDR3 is TGTGCCAGCAGCTTAGCGCGGACAGGGGCCATGGACAATGAGCAGTTCTTC. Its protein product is CASSLARTGAMDNEQFF. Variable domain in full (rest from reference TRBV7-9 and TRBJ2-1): DTGVSQNPRHKITKRGQNVTFRCDPISEHNRLYWYRQTLGQGPEFLTYFQNEAQLEKSRLLSDRFSAERPKGSFSTLEIQRTEQGDSAMYLCASSLARTGAMDNEQFFGPGTRLTVL.

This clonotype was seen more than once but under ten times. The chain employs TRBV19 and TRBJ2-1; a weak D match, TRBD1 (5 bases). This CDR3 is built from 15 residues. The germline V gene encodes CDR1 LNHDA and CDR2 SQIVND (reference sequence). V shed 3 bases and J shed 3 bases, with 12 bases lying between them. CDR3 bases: TGTGCCAGTAGTATTATCTCCGACAGCTACAATGAGCAGTTCTTC. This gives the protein CASSIISDSYNEQFF.

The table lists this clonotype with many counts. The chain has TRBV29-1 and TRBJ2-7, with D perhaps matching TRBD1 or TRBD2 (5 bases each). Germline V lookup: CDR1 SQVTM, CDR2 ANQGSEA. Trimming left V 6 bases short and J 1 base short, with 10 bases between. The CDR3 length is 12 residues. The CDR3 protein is CSVGDRSYEQYF. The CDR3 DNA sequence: TGCAGCGTCGGGGACCGGTCCTACGAGCAGTACTTC.

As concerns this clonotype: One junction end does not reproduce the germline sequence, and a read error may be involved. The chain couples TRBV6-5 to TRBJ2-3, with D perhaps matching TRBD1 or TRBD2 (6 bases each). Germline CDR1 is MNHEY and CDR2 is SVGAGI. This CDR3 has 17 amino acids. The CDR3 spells CASGYGSSGQLTDTQYF. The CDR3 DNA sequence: TGTGCCAGCGGTTACGGGAGTTCGGGACAACTCACAGATACGCAGTATTTT.

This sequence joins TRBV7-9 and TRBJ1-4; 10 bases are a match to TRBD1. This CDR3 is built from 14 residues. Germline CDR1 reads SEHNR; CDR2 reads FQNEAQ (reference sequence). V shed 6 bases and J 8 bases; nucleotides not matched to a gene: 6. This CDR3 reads CASRIGTGEEKLFF. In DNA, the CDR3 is TGTGCCAGCAGAATCGGGACAGGGGAGGAAAAACTGTTTTTT.

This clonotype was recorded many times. CDR3 bases: TGCGCCAGCAGCTTGGAAGGCCCCCTCGTCACGGATACGCAGTATTTT. Protein sequence: CASSLEGPLVTDTQYF. The J gene is TRBJ2-3, the V gene TRBV5-1; D is uncertain. Trimming removed 0 bases from V and 6 bases from J, with 17 bases in between. CDR3 length equals 16 residues. Germline V gene data show CDR1 as SGHRS and CDR2 as YFSETQ.

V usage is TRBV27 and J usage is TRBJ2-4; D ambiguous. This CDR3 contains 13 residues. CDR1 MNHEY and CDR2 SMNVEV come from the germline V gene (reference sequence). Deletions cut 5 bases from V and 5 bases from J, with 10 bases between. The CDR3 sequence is CASSPDSENIQYF. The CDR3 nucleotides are TGTGCCAGCAGTCCCGACTCTGAAAACATTCAGTACTTC.

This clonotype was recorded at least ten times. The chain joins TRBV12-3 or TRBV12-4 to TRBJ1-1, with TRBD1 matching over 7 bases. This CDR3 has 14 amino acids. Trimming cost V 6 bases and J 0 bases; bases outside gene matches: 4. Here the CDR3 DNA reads TGTGCCAGCAGGGGGACAGCCATGAACACTGAAGCTTTCTTT. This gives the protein CASRGTAMNTEAFF.

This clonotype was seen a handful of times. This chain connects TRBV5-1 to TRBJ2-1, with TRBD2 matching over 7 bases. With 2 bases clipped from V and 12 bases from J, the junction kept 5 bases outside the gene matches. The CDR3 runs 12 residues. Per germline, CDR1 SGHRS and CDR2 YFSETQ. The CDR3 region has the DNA TGCGCCAGCAGCTTCAGCGGGGAGACGCAGTTCTTC. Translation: CASSFSGETQFF.

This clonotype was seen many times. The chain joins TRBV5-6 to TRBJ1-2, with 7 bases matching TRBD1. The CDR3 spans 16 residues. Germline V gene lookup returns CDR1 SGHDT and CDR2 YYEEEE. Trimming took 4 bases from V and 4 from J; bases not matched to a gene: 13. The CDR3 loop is CASSDGTGARGYGYTF. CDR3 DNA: TGTGCCAGCAGCGACGGTACAGGGGCCAGAGGCTATGGCTACACCTTC.

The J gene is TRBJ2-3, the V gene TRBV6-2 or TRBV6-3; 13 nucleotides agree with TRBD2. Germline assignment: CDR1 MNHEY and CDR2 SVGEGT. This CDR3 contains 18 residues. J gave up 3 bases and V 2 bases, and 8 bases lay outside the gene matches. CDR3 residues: CASSYEPRLAGGTDTQYF. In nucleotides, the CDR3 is TGTGCCAGCAGTTACGAGCCTCGACTAGCGGGGGGAACAGATACGCAGTATTTT.

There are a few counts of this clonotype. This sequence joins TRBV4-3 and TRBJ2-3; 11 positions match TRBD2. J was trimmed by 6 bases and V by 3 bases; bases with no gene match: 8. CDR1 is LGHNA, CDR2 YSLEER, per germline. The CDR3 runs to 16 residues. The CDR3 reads CASSQRPSGGMDTQYF. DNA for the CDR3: TGCGCCAGCAGCCAGCGACCTAGCGGGGGGATGGATACGCAGTATTTT.

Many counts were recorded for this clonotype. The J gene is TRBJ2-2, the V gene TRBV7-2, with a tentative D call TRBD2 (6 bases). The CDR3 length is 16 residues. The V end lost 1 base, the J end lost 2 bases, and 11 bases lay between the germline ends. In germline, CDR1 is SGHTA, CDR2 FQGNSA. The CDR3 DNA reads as TGTGCCAGCAGCTTAGAGGTAGCGGCTAACACCGGGGAGCTGTTTTTT. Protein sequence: CASSLEVAANTGELFF.

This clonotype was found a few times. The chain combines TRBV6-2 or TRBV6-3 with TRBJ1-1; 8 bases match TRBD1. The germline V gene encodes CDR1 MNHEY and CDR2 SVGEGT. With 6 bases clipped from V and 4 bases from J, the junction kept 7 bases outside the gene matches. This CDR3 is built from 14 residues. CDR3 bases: TGTGCCAGCAGAAACAGGGGGGCGACCACTGAAGCTTTCTTT. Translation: CASRNRGATTEAFF.

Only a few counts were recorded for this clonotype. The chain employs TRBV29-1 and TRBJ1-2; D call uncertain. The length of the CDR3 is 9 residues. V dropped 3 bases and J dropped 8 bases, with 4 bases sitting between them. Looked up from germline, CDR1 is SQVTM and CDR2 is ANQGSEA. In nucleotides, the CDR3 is TGCAGCGTTGATTGGGGCTACACCTTC. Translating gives CSVDWGYTF.

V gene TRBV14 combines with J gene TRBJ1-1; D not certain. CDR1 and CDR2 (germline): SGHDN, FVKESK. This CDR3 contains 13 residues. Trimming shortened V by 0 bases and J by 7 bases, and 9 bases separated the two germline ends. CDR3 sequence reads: CASSQDGLREAFF. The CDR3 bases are TGTGCCAGCAGCCAAGATGGCTTACGTGAAGCTTTCTTT.

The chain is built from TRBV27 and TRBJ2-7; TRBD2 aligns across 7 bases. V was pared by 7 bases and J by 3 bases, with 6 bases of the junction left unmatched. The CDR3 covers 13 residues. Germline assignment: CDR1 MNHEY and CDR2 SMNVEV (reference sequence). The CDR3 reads CASKSSGDYEQYF. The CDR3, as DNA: TGTGCCAGCAAATCTAGCGGAGACTACGAGCAGTACTTC.

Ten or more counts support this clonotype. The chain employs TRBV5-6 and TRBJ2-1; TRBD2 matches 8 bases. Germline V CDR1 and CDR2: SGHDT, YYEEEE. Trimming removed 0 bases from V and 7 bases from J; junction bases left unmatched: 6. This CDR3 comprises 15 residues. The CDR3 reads CASSLALAGKNEQFF. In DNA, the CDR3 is TGTGCCAGCAGCTTGGCCTTAGCGGGAAAGAATGAGCAGTTCTTC.

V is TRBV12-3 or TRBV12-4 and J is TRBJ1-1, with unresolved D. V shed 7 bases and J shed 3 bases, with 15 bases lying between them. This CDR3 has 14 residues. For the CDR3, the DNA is TGTGCCAGCACCCACGGTGGTGGGGACACTGAAGCTTTCTTT. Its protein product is CASTHGGGDTEAFF.